This T cell receptor beta chain was profiled in a study of shared clonotypes between healthy human individuals (TCRdb year 2020). Describing the broader study: Three men and two women, aged 18 to 49 years, made up the cohort. Per donor, three plates each were used for CD4 naive and CD4 memory, two for CD8 naive, and one for CD8 memory. The study deeply sequenced blood TCR repertoires of about 5 healthy adults to estimate repertoire size and the extent of clonotype sharing between individuals. To increase sequencing depth and limit assay-specific biases, TCR repertoire library preparation and sequencing were carried out by different laboratories using diverse techniques. Each donor's leukapheresis produced roughly between about 0.85 and 10 billion PBMCs.

Donors were healthy HIV-negative adults with no recently reported acute infections or vaccinations. All donors were Caucasian adults living in Nashville, Tennessee, USA. Magnetic negative selection was used to enrich CD4+ T cells, after which naive cells were positively selected on CD45RA and the negative fraction became the memory subset. Blood was obtained by leukapheresis, after which PBMCs were separated by Ficoll-Histopaque density gradient centrifugation and cryopreserved in liquid nitrogen vapor phase. Purity and quantity of every magnetically sorted T cell population were checked by analytical flow cytometry. Genomic DNA was isolated from every sorted fraction and measured by UV absorbance on a Nanodrop 2000c. V has 5 bases trimmed and J has 0 bases trimmed; junction bases matching no gene number 7. The germline V gene encodes CDR1 SGHRS and CDR2 YFSETQ. The CDR3 spans 16 residues, from the cysteine through the phenylalanine. Only the CDR3 DNA is retained, 48 bases long and in frame from the first base.

Broad study findings and their caveats: Compared with non-shared clonotypes, clonotypes shared by all four sorted-subset donors had higher generation probabilities. Pairwise subsampling led to the expectation that sequencing depth would affect the degree of clonotype sharing among donors. Sampling was limited to blood, and TCR repertoires in tissue likely differ from TCR repertoires in blood. Even with the large sequencing depth, rarefaction of the sorted-subset datasets indicated that sequencing was incomplete. Estimated clonotype richness was generally larger for naive than for memory subsets. Across four donors, around 5% of naive CD4, roughly 3.5% of naive CD8, 2.3% of memory CD4, and roughly 0.41% of memory CD8 clonotypes were shared. The small number of donors limited the genetic and exposure-history diversity represented.

TCR CDR3 regions were amplified from genomic DNA by multiplex PCR using the deep immunoSEQ assay. Extracted genomic DNA from each cell subset was spread evenly across all wells of several immunoSEQ 96-well plates, with each plate serving as a replicate. Each replicate PCR for sorted subsets received about 180 ng genomic DNA, equal to tens of thousands of T cell genomes. The purified libraries were quantified using a Qubit 3.0 fluorometer, sized with a Bioanalyzer 2100, and then quantified again using the KAPA Library Quantification kit. A separate single-read 150-cycle Illumina NextSeq 550 flow cell was used to sequence each immunoSEQ 96-well plate. As for how the authors treated the data: Because the immunoSEQ output included only junctional sequences and no quality scores, the filtering could not be the same as the filtering used for full-length reads. To assign V/J genes and CDR3, sequences were annotated using PyIR, a Python wrapper for IgBLAST v1.9, with IMGT germline references. Any read was removed if the V/J assignment was weak (E-value above 1e-6), the CDR3 was missing, or the read contained stop codons, out-of-frame junctions, or ambiguous translated residues. A V3J clonotype was defined by an identical inferred V gene, J gene, and CDR3 amino acid sequence. To compute the percentage overlap between repertoires, the number of shared unique clonotypes was divided by the size of the smaller repertoire. RTK rarefaction, the Chao1 estimator, and Recon v2.1 estimates of unobserved clonotypes were used to assess repertoire richness. Generation probabilities for all TCRbeta clonotypes obtained by the gDNA method from a handful of donors were computed using OLGA. This immuneACCESS table, as held by TCRdb, lists in-frame sequences with V and J called but not all clones. Of the missing ones, under half trace to an unresolved V gene in checked studies; the others have no known cause. That table furnishes V, J and clone size, whereas the DNA furnished D and trimming. The sample has hundreds of thousands of clones on record, less than 80% of them singletons. Roughly 2% of the sample goes to the ten largest clones.

As concerns this clone: Its antigen is currently not known. Base qualities are missing; no much larger clone stands one base away.

This clonotype was sampled from a woman younger than 45 in good health. The rearrangement combines TRBV5-1 with TRBJ1-1, with 10 bases in between that match TRBD1. The specimen was memory CD4+ T cells sorted from blood. Interpreted using the paper, the cell subset or site label stands for: CD45RA-negative fraction. The CDR3 reads as follows: CASRKGGQGMNTEAFF. The base sequence is TGCGCCAGCAGAAAAGGGGGACAGGGGATGAACACTGAAGCTTTCTTT.